Following are 22 T cell receptor beta chains from one sample sequenced in a study of cytomegalovirus exposure and HLA in healthy donors. 13 Jbeta primers and 60 Vbeta primers were used for the PCR. Libraries were prepared by immunoSEQ multiplex PCR; TCRdb keeps only in-frame clonotypes and omits some of them. The sample records some 150,000 clones, almost 85% being singletons. Material for sequencing was PBMCs. The source of these receptors is a woman aged 40 to 50 in good health and CMV-seronegative.

This clone was counted once. The chain uses TRBV4-1 and TRBJ2-7, with 14 bases fitting TRBD2. The CDR3 sequence is 17 residues long. V lost 5 bases to trimming and J lost 5 bases; unmatched junction nucleotides: 11. CDR1 and CDR2 (germline): MGHRA, YSYEKL. The CDR3 bases are TGCGCCAGCAGCAACCGACTAGCGGGAGGGGCTTTGAACGAGCAGTACTTC. Protein sequence: CASSNRLAGGALNEQYF.

The gene calls are TRBV7-3 and TRBJ2-1; 9 positions agree with TRBD2. J lost 8 bases, V lost 5 bases, and 10 bases had no gene match. The CDR3 length is 15 residues. Germline V CDR1 and CDR2: SGHTA, FQGTGA. CDR3 nucleotides: TGTGCCAGCAGCCCCTATGGAGTAGCGGGGGATGAGCAGTTCTTC. Protein: CASSPYGVAGDEQFF.

The chain carries TRBV6-5 and TRBJ1-5; 7 nucleotides agree with TRBD1. V trimming: 4 bases; J trimming: 1 base; junction bases outside the gene matches: 1. Germline CDR1 and CDR2: MNHEY and SVGAGI. The CDR3 is 14 amino acids. CDR3 nucleotide sequence: TGTGCCAGCAGTTCCAGGGGGAGCAATCAGCCCCAGCATTTT. Amino acid sequence: CASSSRGSNQPQHF.

The chain links TRBV6-1 to TRBJ2-7, with D possibly matching TRBD1 (5 bases). Germline CDR1 and CDR2: MNHNS and SASEGT. Trimming cost V 5 bases and J 2 bases, with 16 bases left between them. The CDR3 spans 15 residues. The CDR3 nucleotides are TGTGCCAGCAGTCGCAAAGGGGCCCTTACCTACGAGCAGTACTTC. Its translation: CASSRKGALTYEQYF.

V is TRBV29-1 and J is TRBJ1-1, with 8 bases lining up with TRBD1. Germline V CDR1 and CDR2: SQVTM, ANQGSEA. This CDR3 region has 13 residues. The V and J ends lost 2 bases and 1 base, in that order; junction bases with no gene match: 0. The CDR3 bases are TGCAGCGTTGAACAGGGGGCGAACACTGAAGCTTTCTTT. Residues: CSVEQGANTEAFF.

This clone was seen a handful of times. The chain is built from TRBV28 and TRBJ2-7; D uncertain. The germline V and J ends were trimmed by 2 bases and 5 bases, with 13 bases remaining between them. Germline CDR1 MDHEN, CDR2 SYDVKM. The CDR3 runs 14 residues. The CDR3 coding sequence is TGTGCCAGCAGTTTAGAAAGCCCGCCCCACGAGCAGTACTTC. Amino acid sequence: CASSLESPPHEQYF.

This chain connects TRBV7-9 to TRBJ1-5; D is possibly TRBD1 (6 bases). CDR1 and CDR2 (germline): SEHNR, FQNEAQ (reference sequence). The CDR3 covers 13 residues. The V end was cut by 1 base, the J end by 9 bases, with 10 bases between. DNA for the CDR3: TGTGCCAGCAGCTTAGGAGGGGGTGGGCCCCAGCATTTT. This codes for CASSLGGGGPQHF.

The chain has TRBV18 and TRBJ2-1; 9 bases map to TRBD2. The CDR3 runs to 21 residues. V dropped 2 bases and J dropped 0; count of bases not matched to a gene: 17. Per the germline V gene, CDR1 is KGHSH and CDR2 is LQKENI. The CDR3 protein is CASSPSETSGELKSSYNEQFF. The CDR3 DNA is TGTGCCAGCTCACCATCCGAGACTAGCGGCGAACTCAAGAGCTCCTACAATGAGCAGTTCTTC.

This clone was detected once. The chain carries TRBV5-1 and TRBJ2-7; D uncertain. Between the trimmed V and J ends, which lost 1 base and 3 bases, there was a span of 8 bases. Germline V gene sequence: CDR1 SGHRS, CDR2 YFSETQ. CDR3 length: 13 amino acids. This CDR3 is CASSLPGNYEQYF. CDR3 bases: TGCGCCAGCAGCTTGCCGGGTAACTACGAGCAGTACTTC.

This chain links TRBV13 with TRBJ2-7; perhaps TRBD2 as D (6 bases). CDR3 length: 15 amino acids. The germline gives CDR1 PRHDT, CDR2 FYEKMQ (reference sequence). V was trimmed by 5 bases and J by 3 bases, leaving 17 bases between them. The CDR3 sequence is CASSVTGTGDYEQYF. CDR3 bases: TGTGCCAGCAGCGTTACCGGGACTGGAGACTACGAGCAGTACTTC.

V is TRBV5-1 and J is TRBJ2-5; TRBD2 aligns across 12 bases. This CDR3 region has 15 residues. Trimming at V came to 7 bases and at J to 1 base, leaving 5 bases not matched to a gene. Germline CDR1 and CDR2: SGHRS and YFSETQ. In nucleotides, the CDR3 is TGCGCCAGCTCCCCGGGACTAGCGGGCCAAGAGACCCAGTACTTC. This encodes CASSPGLAGQETQYF.

The rearrangement links TRBV19 to TRBJ2-2; 9 nucleotides align to TRBD2. This CDR3 spans 15 amino acids. Trimming at V came to 9 bases and at J to 3 bases, leaving 8 bases not matched to a gene. CDR1 and CDR2 from the germline V gene are LNHDA and SQIVND (reference sequence). The chain's CDR3 is CARILTSGYTGELFF. Written as DNA, the CDR3 is TGTGCCAGGATACTGACTAGCGGATACACCGGGGAGCTGTTTTTT.

V gene TRBV28 combines with J gene TRBJ2-5, with TRBD1 identical over 9 bases. In germline, CDR1 is MDHEN, CDR2 SYDVKM. Losses at the gene ends were 7 bases for V and 5 bases for J; bases not matched to a gene: 11. This CDR3 comprises 15 residues. CDR3 nucleotide sequence: TGTGCCAGCACCCAACCGAGGGGGACAGGGGAGACCCAGTACTTC. The encoded protein is CASTQPRGTGETQYF.

This clone appeared a few times. The chain recombines TRBV28 with TRBJ1-1, with D maybe TRBD1 (5 bases). The CDR3 has 15 amino acids. Germline V gene sequence: CDR1 MDHEN, CDR2 SYDVKM. V lost 2 bases to trimming and J lost 3 bases, with 13 bases between them. The CDR3 loop reads CASSLRQGLDTEAFF. In DNA form, the CDR3 reads TGTGCCAGCAGTTTAAGGCAGGGCTTGGACACTGAAGCTTTCTTT.

The gene calls are TRBV5-1 and TRBJ2-7, with 10 bases aligning to TRBD2. Germline V gene data show CDR1 as SGHRS and CDR2 as YFSETQ. With 0 bases clipped from V and 3 bases from J, the junction kept 6 bases outside the gene matches. CDR3 length equals 16 residues. The chain's CDR3 is CASSLVLGLASYEQYF. The CDR3 DNA follows: TGCGCCAGCAGCTTGGTGCTGGGACTAGCGAGCTACGAGCAGTACTTC. The variable domain in full, with the rest retrieved from reference TRBV5-1 and TRBJ2-7, is KAGVTQTPRYLIKTRGQQVTLSCSPISGHRSVSWYQQTPGQGLQFLFEYFSETQRNKGNFPGRFSGRQFSNSRSEMNVSTLELGDSALYLCASSLVLGLASYEQYFGPGTRLTVT.

J is TRBJ2-5 and V is TRBV27; TRBD1 is a possible D gene (6 bases). This CDR3 comprises 15 residues. The V end lost 3 bases, the J end lost 5 bases, and 16 bases lay between the germline ends. From germline, CDR1 is MNHEY and CDR2 SMNVEV (reference sequence). This CDR3 reads CASSFTMTGWETQYF. CDR3 DNA: TGTGCCAGCAGTTTCACGATGACAGGCTGGGAGACCCAGTACTTC.

CDR3 bases: TGTGCCAGCAGTTACCGGGGGGGATCGGATGGCTACACCTTC. Amino acid sequence: CASSYRGGSDGYTF. The gene calls are TRBV6-5 and TRBJ1-2; perhaps TRBD1 as D (5 bases). Germline V CDR1 and CDR2: MNHEY, SVGAGI. The CDR3 has 14 residues. V lost 2 bases, J lost 6 bases, and 13 bases lay in between.

This chain links TRBV4-3 with TRBJ2-7; TRBD1 might be the D (6 bases). Trimming shortened V by 4 bases and J by 3 bases, and 16 bases separated the two germline ends. The CDR3 consists of 15 residues. Germline V gene data show CDR1 as LGHNA and CDR2 as YSLEER. CDR3 coding DNA: TGCGCCAGCAGCCTCAGAAGGGGGAGTAACTACGAGCAGTACTTC. This sequence encodes CASSLRRGSNYEQYF.

V and J are TRBV29-1 and TRBJ2-1, with 10 nucleotides matching TRBD2. Trimming took 5 bases from V and 9 from J; bases not matched to a gene: 7. The CDR3 totals 13 residues. CDR1 is SQVTM and CDR2 is ANQGSEA in the germline V gene. CDR3 nucleotides: TGCAGCGTTAGCGGGAGGGCTCTTGTTGAGCAGTTCTTC. Its protein product is CSVSGRALVEQFF.

J is TRBJ1-2 and V is TRBV9, with 9 bases fitting TRBD1. The V gene's germline CDR1 is SGDLS and CDR2 YYNGEE. The CDR3 is made up of 17 amino acids. V trimming: 2 bases; J trimming: 3 bases; junction bases outside the gene matches: 11. This CDR3 reads CASSVFRDRVKDYGYTF. DNA of the CDR3: TGTGCCAGCAGCGTTTTCCGGGACAGGGTTAAGGACTATGGCTACACCTTC.

The CDR3 reads CASSPTQTGTGNTIYF. The CDR3 coding sequence is TGTGCCAGCAGTCCAACCCAGACAGGGACTGGAAACACCATATATTTT. The chain combines TRBV6-6 with TRBJ1-3, with 7 bases that match TRBD1. The CDR3 totals 16 residues. Germline V lookup: CDR1 MNHNY, CDR2 SVGAGI (reference sequence). Trimming removed 5 bases from V and 2 bases from J; junction bases left unmatched: 9.

The chain is built from TRBV5-1 and TRBJ2-7, with TRBD1 matching over 9 bases. V shed 2 bases, J shed 9 bases, and the junction held 15 bases outside the gene matches. The CDR3 loop spans 16 amino acids. Germline assignment: CDR1 SGHRS and CDR2 YFSETQ. CDR3 DNA: TGCGCCAGCAGCTTTGTAGGGGACAGGGTCCTCTCTCGGCAGTACTTC. Protein sequence: CASSFVGDRVLSRQYF.